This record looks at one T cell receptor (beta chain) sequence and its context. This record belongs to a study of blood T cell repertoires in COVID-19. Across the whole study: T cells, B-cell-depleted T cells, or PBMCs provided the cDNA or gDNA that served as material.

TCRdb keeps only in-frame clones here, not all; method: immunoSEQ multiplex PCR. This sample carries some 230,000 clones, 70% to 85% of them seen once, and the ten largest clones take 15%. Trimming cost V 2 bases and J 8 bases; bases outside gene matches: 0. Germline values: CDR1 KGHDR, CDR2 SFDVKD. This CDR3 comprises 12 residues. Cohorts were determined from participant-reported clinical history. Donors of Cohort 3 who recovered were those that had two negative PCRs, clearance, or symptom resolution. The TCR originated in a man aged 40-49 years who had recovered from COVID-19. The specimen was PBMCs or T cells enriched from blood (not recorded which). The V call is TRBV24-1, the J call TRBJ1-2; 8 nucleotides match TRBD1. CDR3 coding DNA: TGTGCCACCAGTGATTGGACAGGGGGCTACACCTTC. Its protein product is CATSDWTGGYTF.